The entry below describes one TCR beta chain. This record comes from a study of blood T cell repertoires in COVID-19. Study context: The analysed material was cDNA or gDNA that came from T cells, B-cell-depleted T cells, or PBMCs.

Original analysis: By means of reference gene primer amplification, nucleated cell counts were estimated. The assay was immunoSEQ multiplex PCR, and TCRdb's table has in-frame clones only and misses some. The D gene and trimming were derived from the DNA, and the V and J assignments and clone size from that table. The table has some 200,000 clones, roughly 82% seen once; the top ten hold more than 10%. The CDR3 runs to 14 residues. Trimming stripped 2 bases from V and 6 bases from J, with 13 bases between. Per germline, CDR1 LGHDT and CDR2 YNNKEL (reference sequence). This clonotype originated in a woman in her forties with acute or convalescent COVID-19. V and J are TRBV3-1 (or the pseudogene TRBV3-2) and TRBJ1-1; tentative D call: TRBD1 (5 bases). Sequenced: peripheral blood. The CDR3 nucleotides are TGTGCCAGCAGCCAATGGGAGGGGACCGCTGAAGCTTTCTTT. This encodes CASSQWEGTAEAFF.